What follows are 22 T cell receptor beta chains derived from one specimen sequenced in a study of cytomegalovirus exposure and HLA in healthy donors. The protocol was immunoSEQ multiplex PCR, while the TCRdb copy is restricted to in-frame clones and leaves out a portion. The sample has roughly 200,000 clones, roughly 77% seen once. Sequenced: PBMCs. The receptor source for this set is a woman in her twenties or thirties in good health and CMV-seronegative.

The CDR3 nucleotides read TGTGCCAGCAGTCCGAGGCCAGGACAGTACAATGAGCAGTTCTTC. It is translated as CASSPRPGQYNEQFF. The chain carries TRBV27 and TRBJ2-1, with TRBD1 as a possible D gene (6 bases). There are 15 residues in the CDR3. Germline loops: CDR1 MNHEY, CDR2 SMNVEV (reference sequence). Trimming took 5 bases from V and 4 from J, leaving 15 bases between them.

This chain links TRBV19 with TRBJ2-7; 8 nucleotides agree with TRBD2. Germline assignment: CDR1 LNHDA and CDR2 SQIVND (reference sequence). J was trimmed by 5 bases and V by 4 bases; bases with no gene match: 22. The CDR3 has 19 amino acids. CDR3 amino acids: CASSRVGSGAGAPLDEQYF. Written as DNA, the CDR3 is TGTGCCAGTAGTAGAGTGGGGTCGGGAGCGGGGGCCCCTCTGGACGAGCAGTACTTC. The variable domain in full, with the rest retrieved from reference TRBV19 and TRBJ2-7, is DGGITQSPKYLFRKEGQNVTLSCEQNLNHDAMYWYRQDPGQGLRLIYYSQIVNDFQKGDIAEGYSVSREKKESFPLTVTSAQKNPTAFYLCASSRVGSGAGAPLDEQYFGPGTRLTVT.

There are a few counts of this clone. The chain uses TRBV6-6 and TRBJ1-2; 7 nucleotides line up with TRBD1. This CDR3 is 15 amino acids long. Germline loops: CDR1 MNHNY, CDR2 SVGAGI (reference sequence). Trimming cost V 0 bases and J 2 bases; bases outside gene matches: 3. The CDR3 here is CASSYSKGANYGYTF. The CDR3, as DNA: TGTGCCAGCAGTTACTCCAAGGGGGCAAACTATGGCTACACCTTC.

The rearrangement uses TRBV4-1 and TRBJ1-4; D is uncertain. The V end lost 5 bases, the J end lost 7 bases, and 17 bases lay between the germline ends. Germline lookup yields CDR1 MGHRA and CDR2 YSYEKL. The length of the CDR3 is 15 residues. The CDR3 sequence is CASSITRLPGEKLFF. The CDR3 DNA reads as TGCGCCAGCAGCATCACGCGACTCCCGGGTGAAAAACTGTTTTTT.

The chain uses TRBV11-3 and TRBJ2-1; the match to TRBD2 covers 8 bases. Unmatched junction bases numbered 9, after V lost 1 base and J lost 7 bases. Germline lookup yields CDR1 SGHNT and CDR2 YENEEA. CDR3 size: 16 residues. CDR3 sequence reads: CASSLGGTSVGNEQFF. The CDR3 coding sequence is TGTGCCAGCAGCTTAGGCGGGACTAGTGTTGGAAATGAGCAGTTCTTC.

This chain connects TRBV7-3 to TRBJ2-1; D is perhaps TRBD2 (6 bases). V was clipped by 5 bases and J by 6 bases, with 8 bases between them. CDR3 length: 12 amino acids. CDR1 SGHTA and CDR2 FQGTGA come from the germline V gene. Here the CDR3 reads CASSPGGNEQFF. The CDR3 DNA reads TGTGCCAGCAGCCCCGGGGGCAATGAGCAGTTCTTC.

This clone was seen only a few times. This chain uses TRBV7-2 with TRBJ2-7; D is unresolved. Trimming stripped 0 bases from V and 3 bases from J, with 9 bases between. This CDR3 is built from 14 residues. CDR1 is SGHTA, CDR2 FQGNSA, per germline. This chain's CDR3 is CASSLAVAVYEQYF. CDR3 nucleotides: TGTGCCAGCAGCTTAGCTGTCGCGGTCTACGAGCAGTACTTC.

The chain is built from TRBV7-9 and TRBJ2-7; 7 bases align to TRBD1. V gave up 5 bases and J gave up 5 bases; unmatched junction bases: 3. Per germline, CDR1 SEHNR and CDR2 FQNEAQ (reference sequence). The CDR3 length is 12 residues. CDR3 in amino acids: CASSPTGHEQYF. In DNA form, the CDR3 reads TGTGCCAGCAGCCCGACAGGGCACGAGCAGTACTTC.

This chain connects TRBV28 to TRBJ2-3, with D hard to call. The CDR3 length is 12 residues. Trimming left V 3 bases short and J 4 bases short, with 5 bases between. Germline V gives CDR1 MDHEN, CDR2 SYDVKM. The chain's CDR3 is CASSLGADTQYF. DNA of the CDR3: TGTGCCAGCAGTTTGGGCGCAGATACGCAGTATTTT.

V gene TRBV5-8 combines with J gene TRBJ1-5; D gene uncertain. The germline gives CDR1 SGHTS, CDR2 YDEGEE. CDR3 size: 14 residues. V gave up 3 bases and J gave up 7 bases, with 14 bases separating them. The CDR3 spells CASSSPRGNQPQHF. The DNA for the CDR3 is TGTGCCAGCAGCTCCCCCCGAGGTAACCAGCCCCAGCATTTT.

The V gene is TRBV5-1, the J gene TRBJ1-1; 7 nucleotides align to TRBD1. There are 15 residues in the CDR3. The germline CDR1 and CDR2 sequences are SGHRS and YFSETQ. V shed 4 bases, J shed 5 bases, and the junction held 11 bases outside the gene matches. CDR3: CASSHRDRDQTEAFF. For the CDR3, the DNA is TGCGCCAGCAGCCATCGTGACAGGGATCAAACTGAAGCTTTCTTT.

This clone occurred once. V and J are TRBV5-4 and TRBJ2-3; 8 bases are shared with TRBD2. CDR1 is SGHNT, CDR2 YYREEE, per germline (reference sequence). The CDR3 length is 14 residues. Losses at the gene ends were 4 bases for V and 1 base for J; bases not matched to a gene: 2. The CDR3 nucleotides read TGTGCCAGCAGCCCCGGGGGGGGCACAGATACGCAGTATTTT. Translated, it gives CASSPGGGTDTQYF.

The V call is TRBV6-1, the J call TRBJ1-1, with 7 bases aligning to TRBD1. The CDR3 contains 14 residues. The germline gives CDR1 MNHNS, CDR2 SASEGT. After removal of 2 bases from V and 5 bases from J, the junction contained 5 bases not matched to a gene. The CDR3 coding sequence is TGTGCCAGCAGTGAAAGCTACAGGGGAACTGAAGCTTTCTTT. Translation: CASSESYRGTEAFF.

The chain has TRBV7-2 and TRBJ1-3; D call uncertain. The V and J ends lost 2 bases and 0 bases respectively, with 11 bases between them. The V gene's germline CDR1 is SGHTA and CDR2 FQGNSA. This CDR3 comprises 16 residues. The CDR3 sequence is CASSLSATNSGNTIYF. CDR3 in DNA: TGTGCCAGCAGCTTATCGGCGACAAACTCTGGAAACACCATATATTTT.

The chain combines TRBV14 with TRBJ2-2; 8 bases are a match to TRBD2. Looked up from germline, CDR1 is SGHDN and CDR2 is FVKESK. The CDR3 length is 16 residues. V shed 5 bases and J 2 bases; nucleotides not matched to a gene: 7. This CDR3 reads CASSARLALNTGELFF. CDR3 nucleotide sequence: TGTGCCAGCAGCGCTCGACTAGCGTTAAACACCGGGGAGCTGTTTTTT.

This sequence joins TRBV5-1 and TRBJ2-3; 10 positions match TRBD1. CDR3 length: 15 amino acids. CDR1 SGHRS and CDR2 YFSETQ come from the germline V gene. J was trimmed by 4 bases and V by 3 bases; bases with no gene match: 5. Here the CDR3 DNA reads TGCGCCAGCAGCTGGGACAGGGGTTGGTCAGATACGCAGTATTTT. Its translation: CASSWDRGWSDTQYF. The whole variable domain, filled in from reference TRBV5-1 and TRBJ2-3, reads KAGVTQTPRYLIKTRGQQVTLSCSPISGHRSVSWYQQTPGQGLQFLFEYFSETQRNKGNFPGRFSGRQFSNSRSEMNVSTLELGDSALYLCASSWDRGWSDTQYFGPGTRLTVL.

The chain joins TRBV5-1 to TRBJ1-4, with D unclear. Germline V gene sequence: CDR1 SGHRS, CDR2 YFSETQ. V was cut by 2 bases and J by 1 base, with 9 bases left in between. The CDR3 covers 15 residues. The CDR3, as DNA: TGCGCCAGCAGCTTTCGTCCCGGAACTAATGAAAAACTGTTTTTT. Amino acid sequence: CASSFRPGTNEKLFF.

V gene TRBV5-6 combines with J gene TRBJ1-4; possible D gene TRBD1, 5 bases. CDR3 size: 13 residues. V gave up 1 base and J gave up 8 bases, with 9 bases separating them. Germline V gene lookup returns CDR1 SGHDT and CDR2 YYEEEE. The CDR3 DNA is TGTGCCAGCAGCTTGCCCACAGGCGAAAAACTGTTTTTT. Amino acids: CASSLPTGEKLFF.

The rearrangement joins TRBV7-8 to TRBJ2-7, with 9 bases identical to TRBD1. The V and J ends lost 5 bases and 2 bases, in that order; junction bases with no gene match: 4. CDR3 length equals 14 residues. Germline lookup yields CDR1 SGHVS and CDR2 FQNEAQ. CDR3 sequence reads: CASSQGTGPYEQYF. In DNA form, the CDR3 reads TGTGCCAGCAGCCAAGGGACAGGGCCCTACGAGCAGTACTTC.

This clone was seen more than once but under ten times. V usage is TRBV28 and J usage is TRBJ1-1; TRBD1 is a possible D gene (6 bases). V was clipped by 6 bases and J by 6 bases, with 11 bases between them. Germline V lookup: CDR1 MDHEN, CDR2 SYDVKM. The CDR3 runs 12 residues. CDR3 coding DNA: TGTGCCAGCAGCGACAGGAAATCTGAAGCTTTCTTT. This encodes CASSDRKSEAFF.

The gene calls are TRBV5-8 and TRBJ1-6, with TRBD1 as a possible D gene (5 bases). There are 14 residues in the CDR3. Trimming pared 2 bases from V and 8 bases from J, leaving 11 bases between. Germline V gene sequence: CDR1 SGHTS, CDR2 YDEGEE. CDR3 region: CASSFAMGHSPLHF. The CDR3 DNA follows: TGTGCCAGCAGCTTTGCTATGGGGCATTCACCCCTCCACTTT.

This chain uses TRBV4-1 with TRBJ2-7; D might be TRBD2 (6 bases). Germline CDR1 MGHRA, CDR2 YSYEKL. Trimming pared 0 bases from V and 12 bases from J, leaving 15 bases between. This CDR3 has 13 residues. The CDR3 loop reads CASSQDTGRGPYF. CDR3 DNA: TGCGCCAGCAGCCAAGATACGGGGCGGGGACCGTACTTC.